A selection of T cell receptor beta chains follows, all from one sample in a study of blood T cells in healthy people across ages. TCRdb reanalysed the 5' RACE reads using MiXCR and keeps one entry per CDR3 protein. The repertoire holds about 930,000 distinct CDR3 sequences, with almost 30% as singletons. These sequences were also reported in another study, on T cells of mothers and their children.

The specimen was blood. These receptors were obtained from a woman between 40 and 50 years old in good health. CDR3s leave out the opening cysteine and the closing phenylalanine or tryptophan. The order of the fields is V gene, J gene, D gene, CDR3 protein. The D gene is left open where the match is weak.

V gene: TRBV4-2
J gene: TRBJ1-1
D gene: -
CDR3 protein: ASSQEKLVNTEAF

V gene: TRBV20-1
J gene: TRBJ1-5
D gene: -
CDR3 protein: SARLSDSNQPQH

V gene: TRBV28
J gene: TRBJ2-5
D gene: -
CDR3 protein: ASSFQYQETQY

V gene: TRBV9
J gene: TRBJ1-5
D gene: -
CDR3 protein: ASSAGPVSNQPQH

V gene: TRBV20-1
J gene: TRBJ2-7
D gene: -
CDR3 protein: SATGRPSYEQY

V gene: TRBV29-1
J gene: TRBJ1-6
D gene: TRBD1
CDR3 protein: SPGTGGLSPLH

V gene: TRBV18
J gene: TRBJ2-7
D gene: TRBD1
CDR3 protein: ASSPRQGRTYEQY

V gene: TRBV12-3/TRBV12-4
J gene: TRBJ2-7
D gene: -
CDR3 protein: PGRGYSYEQY

V gene: TRBV2
J gene: TRBJ2-3
D gene: -
CDR3 protein: ASGKSGVSTDTQY

V gene: TRBV7-2
J gene: TRBJ2-4
D gene: -
CDR3 protein: ASSQTQTRVTDIQY

V gene: TRBV4-1
J gene: TRBJ2-3
D gene: TRBD2
CDR3 protein: ASSQEASGGADTQY

V gene: TRBV7-2
J gene: TRBJ2-7
D gene: -
CDR3 protein: AGSYEGSTNYEQY

V gene: TRBV29-1
J gene: TRBJ2-5
D gene: TRBD2
CDR3 protein: SVEGGGETQY

V gene: TRBV12-3/TRBV12-4
J gene: TRBJ2-5
D gene: TRBD1
CDR3 protein: ASRLTGAGETQY

V gene: TRBV2
J gene: TRBJ1-1
D gene: -
CDR3 protein: ASSVQGTANTEAF